The clone carrying this TCR beta chain was seen ten or more times. Its antigen is undetermined. TCRdb processed the reads anew with MiXCR; each CDR3 protein has one entry. The sample carries approximately 500,000 distinct CDR3 sequences, approximately 10% recorded once. CDR3 length: 14 amino acids. V was cut by 3 bases and J by 2 bases, with 10 bases left in between. The source of the sample is a study of T cell repertoires in cytomegalovirus infection. About the research overall: Based on public TCR beta signatures, there were indications of CMV infection and of a matching HLA type.

The study's findings and limits: Totalled public TCR beta family frequency picked out people who carried CMV plus the relevant HLA. Ex vivo responses were dominated by HLA-C-restricted CMV-specific TCR beta clonotypes.

The clonotype comes from a human donor in good health (CMV status not recorded). Some clones in this sample may be carry-over from other donors' samples. Sequencing was performed on PBMCs. V and J are TRBV12-3 or TRBV12-4 and TRBJ1-2; tentatively, D is TRBD1 (5 bases). The CDR3 reads CASSLTTDNYGYTF. The CDR3 DNA follows: TGTGCCAGCAGTTTGACGACAGACAACTATGGCTACACCTTC.